This paragraph covers one T cell receptor (beta chain) sequence. As yet, its antigen is unknown. This entry comes from a study of T cell responses to AZD1222 COVID-19 vaccine. Findings and caveats of the study: Across the whole spike, CD4 TCRs peaked at regions 160-218 and 743-854.

TCRdb's copy holds only in-frame clones and misses some; the assay was immunoSEQ multiplex PCR. The data show about 100,000 clones, about 90% seen once. Per the germline V gene, CDR1 is MDHEN and CDR2 is SYDVKM. CDR3 length: 13 amino acids. Trimming removed 4 bases at V and 10 bases at J, with 16 bases between. This specimen was peripheral blood, taken on day 0 of AZD1222 vaccination. This TCR derives from an adult in good health. The chain couples TRBV28 to TRBJ1-2, with D perhaps TRBD1 (5 bases). The CDR3 reads CASSSYFVGTYTF. The CDR3 region has the DNA TGTGCCAGCAGTTCGTATTTCGTCGGGACCTACACCTTC.